This T cell receptor (beta chain) was recovered during a study of blood T cell repertoires in COVID-19. There are 15 residues in the CDR3. The V and J ends lost 6 bases and 0 bases, in that order; junction bases with no gene match: 2. CDR1 is SNHLY and CDR2 is FYNNEI in the germline V gene. Some clones are missing from TCRdb's copy, which holds only in-frame ones; the method was immunoSEQ multiplex PCR. The profile covers about 97,000 clones, with 70% to 80% appearing a single time and roughly 10% taken by the ten largest. The sequenced sample consisted of peripheral blood. The TCR comes from a man in his sixties with active or convalescent COVID-19. The chain has TRBV2 and TRBJ2-3; 11 bases fit TRBD2. CDR3 region: CASRRTSGSTDTQYF. CDR3 DNA sequence: TGTGCCAGCAGGCGGACTAGCGGGAGCACAGATACGCAGTATTTT.